Described below is a single T cell receptor (beta chain) sequence and its context. These data belong to a study of blood T cell repertoires in COVID-19. The overall study: The origin of the acute and convalescent COVID-19 samples was the United States, Italy and Spain.

Per the original data handling: Reference gene primer amplification gave estimated nucleated cell counts. Assay used: immunoSEQ multiplex PCR; TCRdb lists only in-frame clones, some missing. V and J calls plus clone size are reproduced from that table; the DNA served to infer D and trimming. The table has fewer than 100,000 clones, around 87% seen once. This CDR3 has 14 residues. The ends were cut back, 7 bases at V and 0 bases at J, with 10 bases in the middle. Germline assignment: CDR1 ENHRY and CDR2 SYGVKD. The chain uses TRBV10-3 and TRBJ1-3; the D gene is possibly TRBD1 (5 bases). The sequencing sample was made of peripheral blood. The sequence came from a woman at least 80 years old with acute or convalescent COVID-19. The CDR3 protein is CAINPTDSGNTIYF. CDR3 in DNA: TGTGCCATCAACCCGACAGACTCTGGAAACACCATATATTTT.